These 3 T cell receptor beta chains share one sample of origin, sequenced in a study of long-term antiretroviral therapy in people with HIV. The immunoSEQ assay was v3.0, run at survey level. Profiled with immunoSEQ multiplex PCR; TCRdb holds only in-frame clones, not every one. Of about 24,000 clones in the sample, 79% were seen once. The starting material was unsorted PBMCs, obtained 1.2 years after starting antiretroviral therapy. These receptors all stem from a woman in her forties with HIV.

The chain joins TRBV2 to TRBJ1-1, with 8 bases that match TRBD1. V shed 5 bases and J 11 bases; nucleotides not matched to a gene: 10. From germline, CDR1 is SNHLY and CDR2 FYNNEI. This CDR3 has 13 residues. CDR3 residues: CASSTGGGGWAFF. CDR3 DNA: TGTGCCAGCAGTACAGGGGGGGGAGGTTGGGCTTTCTTT.

The CDR3: CASSDRDKYNEQFF. The DNA for the CDR3 is TGTGCCAGCAGCGACCGGGACAAGTACAATGAGCAGTTCTTC. This chain links TRBV6-5 with TRBJ2-1; TRBD1 is a possible D gene (6 bases). The V end lost 6 bases, the J end lost 4 bases, and 13 bases lay between the germline ends. This CDR3 has 14 residues. Germline CDR1 MNHEY, CDR2 SVGAGI.

The chain has TRBV7-2 and TRBJ1-1; possibly TRBD1 for D (5 bases). Trimming stripped 1 base from V and 8 bases from J, with 11 bases between. CDR1 is SGHTA, CDR2 FQGNSA, per germline. This CDR3 has 13 residues. CDR3 DNA: TGTGCCAGCAGCTTAGTATTTGGGACGGAAGCTTTCTTT. The encoded protein is CASSLVFGTEAFF.